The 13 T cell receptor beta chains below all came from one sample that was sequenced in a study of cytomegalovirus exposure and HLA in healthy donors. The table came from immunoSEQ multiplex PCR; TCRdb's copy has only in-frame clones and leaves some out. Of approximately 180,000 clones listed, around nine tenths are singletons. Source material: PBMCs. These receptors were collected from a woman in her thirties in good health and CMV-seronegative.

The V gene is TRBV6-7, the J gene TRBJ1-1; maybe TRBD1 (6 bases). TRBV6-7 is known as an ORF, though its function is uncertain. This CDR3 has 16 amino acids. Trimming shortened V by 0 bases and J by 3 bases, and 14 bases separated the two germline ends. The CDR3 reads CASSYSARGRDTEAFF. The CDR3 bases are TGTGCCAGCAGTTACTCGGCTAGGGGGAGGGACACTGAAGCTTTCTTT.

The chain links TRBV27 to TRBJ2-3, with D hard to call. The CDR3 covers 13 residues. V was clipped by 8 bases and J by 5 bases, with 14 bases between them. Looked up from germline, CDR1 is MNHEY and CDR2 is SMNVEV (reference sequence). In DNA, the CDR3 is TGTGCCAGCCTCCCCATCGGTGAAGATACGCAGTATTTT. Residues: CASLPIGEDTQYF.

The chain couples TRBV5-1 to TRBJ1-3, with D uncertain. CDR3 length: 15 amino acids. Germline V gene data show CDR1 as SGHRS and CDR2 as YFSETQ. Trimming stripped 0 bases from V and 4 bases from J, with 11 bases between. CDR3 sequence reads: CASSLDSGYGNTIYF. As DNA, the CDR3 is TGCGCCAGCAGCTTGGATTCCGGGTACGGAAACACCATATATTTT.

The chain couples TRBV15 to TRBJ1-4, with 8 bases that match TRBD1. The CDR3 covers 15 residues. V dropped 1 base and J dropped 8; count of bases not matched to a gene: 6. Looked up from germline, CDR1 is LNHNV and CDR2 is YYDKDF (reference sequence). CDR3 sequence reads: CATSRGDRREEKLFF. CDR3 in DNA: TGTGCCACCAGCAGAGGGGACAGGCGGGAAGAAAAACTGTTTTTT. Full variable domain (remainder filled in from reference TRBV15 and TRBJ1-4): DAMVIQNPRYQVTQFGKPVTLSCSQTLNHNVMYWYQQKSSQAPKLLFHYYDKDFNNEADTPDNFQSRRPNTSFCFLDIRSPGLGDTAMYLCATSRGDRREEKLFFGSGTQLSVL.

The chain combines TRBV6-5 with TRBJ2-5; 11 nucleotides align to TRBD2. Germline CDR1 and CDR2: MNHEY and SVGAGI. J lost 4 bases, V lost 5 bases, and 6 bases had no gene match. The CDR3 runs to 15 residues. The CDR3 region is CASSLSGGARETQYF. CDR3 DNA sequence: TGTGCCAGCAGTCTTAGCGGGGGGGCCAGAGAGACCCAGTACTTC.

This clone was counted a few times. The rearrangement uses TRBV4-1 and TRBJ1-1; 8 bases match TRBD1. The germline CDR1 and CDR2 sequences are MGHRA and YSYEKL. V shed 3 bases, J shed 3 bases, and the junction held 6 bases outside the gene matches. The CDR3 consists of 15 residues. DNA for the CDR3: TGCGCCAGCAGCCACCGGACAGGGAGAGACACTGAAGCTTTCTTT. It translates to CASSHRTGRDTEAFF.

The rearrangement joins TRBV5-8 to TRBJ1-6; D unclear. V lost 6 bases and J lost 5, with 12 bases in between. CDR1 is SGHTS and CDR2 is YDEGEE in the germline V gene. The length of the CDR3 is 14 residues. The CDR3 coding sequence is TGTGCCAGCACCGTAATACCTAATAATTCACCCCTCCACTTT. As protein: CASTVIPNNSPLHF.

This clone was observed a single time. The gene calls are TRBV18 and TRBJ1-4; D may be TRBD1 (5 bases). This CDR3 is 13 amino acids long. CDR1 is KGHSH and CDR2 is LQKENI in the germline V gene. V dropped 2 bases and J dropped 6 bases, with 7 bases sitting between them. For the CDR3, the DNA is TGTGCCAGCTCACCATCGGGGGATGAAAAACTGTTTTTT. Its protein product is CASSPSGDEKLFF.

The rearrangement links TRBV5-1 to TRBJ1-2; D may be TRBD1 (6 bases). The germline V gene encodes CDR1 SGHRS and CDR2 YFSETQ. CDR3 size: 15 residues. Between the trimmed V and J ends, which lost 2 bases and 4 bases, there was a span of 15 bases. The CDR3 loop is CASSFDQGLIYGYTF. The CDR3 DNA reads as TGCGCCAGCAGCTTTGACCAGGGGTTAATCTATGGCTACACCTTC.

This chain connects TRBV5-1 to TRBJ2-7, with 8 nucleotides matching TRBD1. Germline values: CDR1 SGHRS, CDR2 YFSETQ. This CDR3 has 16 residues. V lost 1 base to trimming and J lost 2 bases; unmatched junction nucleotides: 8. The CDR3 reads CASSLNLDRVTYEQYF. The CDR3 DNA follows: TGCGCCAGCAGCTTGAATCTGGACAGGGTAACCTACGAGCAGTACTTC.

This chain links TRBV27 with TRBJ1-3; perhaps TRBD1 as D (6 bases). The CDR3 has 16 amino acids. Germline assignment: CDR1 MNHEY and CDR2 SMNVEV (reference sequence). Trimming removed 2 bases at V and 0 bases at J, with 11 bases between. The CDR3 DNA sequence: TGTGCCAGCAGTTTAACAGGGTGGAACTCTGGAAACACCATATATTTT. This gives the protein CASSLTGWNSGNTIYF.

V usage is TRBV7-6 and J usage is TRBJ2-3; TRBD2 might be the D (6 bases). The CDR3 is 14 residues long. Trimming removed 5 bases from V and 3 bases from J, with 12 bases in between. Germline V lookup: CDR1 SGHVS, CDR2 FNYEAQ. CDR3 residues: CASSGWGETDTQYF. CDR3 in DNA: TGTGCCAGCAGCGGTTGGGGGGAAACAGATACGCAGTATTTT.

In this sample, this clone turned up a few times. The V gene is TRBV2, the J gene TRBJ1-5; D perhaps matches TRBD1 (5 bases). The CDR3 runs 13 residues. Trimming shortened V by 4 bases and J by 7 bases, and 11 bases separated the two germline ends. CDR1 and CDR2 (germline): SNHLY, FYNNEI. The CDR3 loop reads CASSGTPNQPQHF. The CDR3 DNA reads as TGTGCCAGCAGTGGGACACCAAACCAGCCCCAGCATTTT.